These 25 T cell receptor beta chains share one sample of origin, sequenced in a study of cytomegalovirus exposure and HLA in healthy donors. PCR was performed using 60 Vbeta and 13 Jbeta primers. TCRdb's table, derived via immunoSEQ multiplex PCR, lists solely in-frame clones and lacks some. Altogether tens of thousands of clones are present, about 84% being singletons, with the ten largest covering about 1.2%. Material for sequencing was PBMCs. The receptors were gathered from a girl aged 2-10 years in good health and CMV-seropositive.

The V gene is TRBV6-6, the J gene TRBJ1-1; 12 nucleotides match TRBD1. CDR1 and CDR2 (germline): MNHNY, SVGAGI (reference sequence). The CDR3 is made up of 13 amino acids. V lost 7 bases to trimming and J lost 9 bases; unmatched junction nucleotides: 6. Here the CDR3 DNA reads TGTGCCAGCACCCTGGGACAGGGGGCCCAAGCTTTCTTT. Its protein product is CASTLGQGAQAFF.

The chain uses TRBV6-1 and TRBJ2-2, with TRBD1 matching 7 bases. This CDR3 contains 18 residues. CDR1 MNHNS and CDR2 SASEGT come from the germline V gene. V lost 3 bases and J lost 2; bases outside the gene matches: 12. CDR3 in DNA: TGTGCCAGCAGTGAGACAGGGCCAGCGTATCTTAACACCGGGGAGCTGTTTTTT. Protein sequence: CASSETGPAYLNTGELFF.

The chain couples TRBV7-9 to TRBJ2-5; 8 bases line up with TRBD1. The CDR3 sequence is 14 residues long. Germline CDR1 reads SEHNR; CDR2 reads FQNEAQ (reference sequence). V gave up 5 bases and J gave up 5 bases; unmatched junction bases: 7. The CDR3, as DNA: TGTGCCAGCAGCCCCGGACAGGGAACGGAGACCCAGTACTTC. It yields the protein CASSPGQGTETQYF.

Points on this clone: One end of the junction does not line up with germline, which may come from a read error. The chain uses TRBV19 and TRBJ2-7; 9 bases line up with TRBD2. The CDR3 is 14 amino acids. Germline V gene lookup returns CDR1 LNHDA and CDR2 SQIVND (reference sequence). The CDR3 nucleotides are TGTGCCGGTAGTAATAGCGGGAGTTATTACGAGCAGTACTTC. It is translated as CAGSNSGSYYEQYF.

The rearrangement joins TRBV11-2 to TRBJ1-3, with D uncertain. V lost 2 bases to trimming and J lost 0 bases, with 5 bases between them. The length of the CDR3 is 14 residues. Germline V gene data show CDR1 as SGHAT and CDR2 as FQNNGV. The CDR3 sequence is CASSLFSSGNTIYF. Written as DNA, the CDR3 is TGTGCCAGCAGCTTATTTAGCTCTGGAAACACCATATATTTT.

The chain employs TRBV13 and TRBJ2-7; tentatively, D is TRBD2 (6 bases). Germline loops: CDR1 PRHDT, CDR2 FYEKMQ (reference sequence). This CDR3 comprises 15 residues. Trimming pared 7 bases from V and 4 bases from J, leaving 20 bases between. The CDR3 sequence is CASTFGATRRYEQYF. The CDR3 bases are TGTGCCAGCACGTTCGGGGCGACTAGGAGGTACGAGCAGTACTTC.

The chain carries TRBV4-3 and TRBJ1-1; TRBD1 is a possible D gene (5 bases). This CDR3 contains 13 residues. V was cut by 3 bases and J by 8 bases, with 13 bases left in between. CDR1 LGHNA and CDR2 YSLEER come from the germline V gene. CDR3 sequence reads: CASSHSQGVEAFF. Written as DNA, the CDR3 is TGCGCCAGCAGCCACAGCCAGGGTGTCGAAGCTTTCTTT.

This chain joins TRBV27 and TRBJ1-1; no reliable D call. Germline CDR1 and CDR2: MNHEY and SMNVEV (reference sequence). The CDR3 loop spans 15 amino acids. Trimming removed 2 bases from V and 1 base from J, with 11 bases in between. CDR3 nucleotide sequence: TGTGCCAGCAGTTTAGTGGGGAGAGCGAACACTGAAGCTTTCTTT. The encoded protein is CASSLVGRANTEAFF.

The chain joins TRBV20-1 to TRBJ1-1, with unresolved D. The length of the CDR3 is 11 residues. CDR1 DFQATT and CDR2 SNEGSKA come from the germline V gene (reference sequence). With 1 base removed from V and 7 bases from J, the gap between germline ends came to 7 bases. The CDR3 DNA is TGCAGTGCTAGAGCAGACTTTGAAGCTTTCTTT. Translating gives CSARADFEAFF.

The chain links TRBV9 to TRBJ2-2; perhaps TRBD2 as D (5 bases). Germline V gene lookup returns CDR1 SGDLS and CDR2 YYNGEE. The CDR3 is 15 amino acids. Trimming removed 4 bases from V and 4 bases from J, with 14 bases in between. CDR3 loop: CASSPSDEGTGELFF. Here the CDR3 DNA reads TGTGCCAGCAGCCCCTCGGACGAGGGCACCGGGGAGCTGTTTTTT.

This chain links TRBV6-6 with TRBJ1-5; 8 bases are a match to TRBD1. The CDR3 is 15 residues long. V gave up 5 bases and J gave up 1 base; unmatched junction bases: 4. Germline CDR1 and CDR2: MNHNY and SVGAGI (reference sequence). CDR3 sequence reads: CASSRQGMSNQPQHF. DNA of the CDR3: TGTGCCAGCAGTCGACAGGGGATGAGCAATCAGCCCCAGCATTTT.

V gene TRBV27 combines with J gene TRBJ2-7; possibly TRBD1 for D (5 bases). The CDR3 sequence is 14 residues long. CDR1 is MNHEY, CDR2 SMNVEV, per germline (reference sequence). Trimming pared 6 bases from V and 0 bases from J, leaving 12 bases between. The CDR3 coding sequence is TGTGCCAGCAGCCCGGACATGGTCTCCTACGAGCAGTACTTC. As protein: CASSPDMVSYEQYF.

The rearrangement links TRBV30 to TRBJ1-1; unclear D gene. In germline, CDR1 is GTSNPN, CDR2 SVGIG (reference sequence). The CDR3 sequence is 12 residues long. With 4 bases removed from V and 0 bases from J, the gap between germline ends came to 6 bases. The CDR3 region has the DNA TGTGCCTGGAAATTAATGAACACTGAAGCTTTCTTT. Translated, it gives CAWKLMNTEAFF.

J is TRBJ2-1 and V is TRBV7-9; D perhaps matches TRBD1 (6 bases). The CDR3 covers 15 residues. Trimming stripped 0 bases from V and 7 bases from J, with 13 bases between. Germline loops: CDR1 SEHNR, CDR2 FQNEAQ (reference sequence). In DNA form, the CDR3 reads TGTGCCAGCAGCTTAGCGCTCGGGCAGGGGAATGAGCAGTTCTTC. Its translation is CASSLALGQGNEQFF.

The chain has TRBV4-3 and TRBJ2-1, with 10 bases identical to TRBD2. The CDR3 spans 13 residues. Germline CDR1 LGHNA, CDR2 YSLEER. Trimming at V came to 0 bases and at J to 14 bases, leaving 4 bases not matched to a gene. CDR3: CASSQELAGFKFF. CDR3 in DNA: TGCGCCAGCAGCCAAGAACTAGCGGGATTCAAGTTCTTC.

Note on this clone: Relative to the germline gene, one junction end is altered; a read error may explain this. The chain carries TRBV6-1 and TRBJ1-6; D gene unclear. The CDR3 contains 14 residues. The germline CDR1 and CDR2 sequences are MNHNS and SASEGT. CDR3 bases: TGTGCCAGCAGCGAAGATAGGGAGGGTTCACCCCTCCACTTT. Translating it yields CASSEDREGSPLHF.

The chain recombines TRBV7-8 with TRBJ2-7, with 8 bases lining up with TRBD2. Unmatched junction bases numbered 6, after V lost 5 bases and J lost 3 bases. The CDR3 contains 14 residues. Germline V lookup: CDR1 SGHVS, CDR2 FQNEAQ. The CDR3 sequence: CASSGGTRGYEQYF. CDR3 coding DNA: TGTGCCAGCAGCGGCGGGACTAGGGGCTACGAGCAGTACTTC. The variable domain in full, completed from reference TRBV7-8 and TRBJ2-7, reads GAGVSQSPRYKVAKRGQDVALRCDPISGHVSLFWYQQALGQGPEFLTYFQNEAQLDKSGLPSDRFFAERPEGSVSTLKIQRTQQEDSAVYLCASSGGTRGYEQYFGPGTRLTVT.

The V and J genes are TRBV30 and TRBJ1-1; possibly TRBD1 for D (5 bases). V lost 4 bases to trimming and J lost 4 bases, with 16 bases between them. Germline V gives CDR1 GTSNPN, CDR2 SVGIG (reference sequence). The CDR3 is 14 residues long. The CDR3 DNA reads TGTGCCTGGACACTCAGGGTCCCCCTCACTGAAGCTTTCTTT. It translates to CAWTLRVPLTEAFF.

The chain uses TRBV28 and TRBJ2-5; no clear D. There are 15 residues in the CDR3. The germline V gene encodes CDR1 MDHEN and CDR2 SYDVKM. V was trimmed by 8 bases and J by 3 bases, leaving 19 bases between them. As DNA, the CDR3 is TGTGCCAGCGCCGCAGGATTGGGTCAAAAAGAGACCCAGTACTTC. This encodes CASAAGLGQKETQYF.

The table lists this clone with a count of one. The gene calls are TRBV5-1 and TRBJ1-4; D is ambiguous. Trimming took 2 bases from V and 8 from J, leaving 13 bases between them. This CDR3 spans 14 amino acids. CDR1 is SGHRS and CDR2 is YFSETQ in the germline V gene. The CDR3 here is CASSLTLTGEKLFF. CDR3 DNA: TGCGCCAGCAGCTTAACTCTTACGGGGGAAAAACTGTTTTTT.

V gene TRBV2 combines with J gene TRBJ1-5, with D possibly being TRBD1 (6 bases). Germline values: CDR1 SNHLY, CDR2 FYNNEI. The CDR3 has 13 amino acids. The V end was cut by 4 bases, the J end by 7 bases, with 11 bases between. In nucleotides, the CDR3 is TGTGCCAGCAGTGCTGACAGGCTCCAGCCCCAGCATTTT. It encodes CASSADRLQPQHF.

This clone was picked up a small number of times. The chain combines TRBV5-6 with TRBJ1-5; D is perhaps TRBD1 (6 bases). CDR1 and CDR2 from the germline V gene are SGHDT and YYEEEE. Trimming shortened V by 2 bases and J by 3 bases, and 9 bases separated the two germline ends. This CDR3 spans 14 amino acids. The CDR3 sequence: CASSFRGFNQPQHF. In nucleotides, the CDR3 is TGTGCCAGCAGCTTCAGGGGATTCAATCAGCCCCAGCATTTT.

V gene TRBV6-5 combines with J gene TRBJ2-1, with D possibly TRBD2 on 6 matching bases. This CDR3 is built from 16 residues. Trimming cost V 0 bases and J 2 bases, with 11 bases left between them. Germline loops: CDR1 MNHEY, CDR2 SVGAGI. CDR3 sequence reads: CASSYSGEATYNEQFF. DNA of the CDR3: TGTGCCAGCAGTTACTCGGGGGAGGCCACCTACAATGAGCAGTTCTTC.

This clone was counted once. This chain links TRBV29-1 with TRBJ2-5, with a tentative D call TRBD1 (5 bases). Deletions cut 7 bases from V and 7 bases from J, with 10 bases between. The CDR3 has 10 residues. Germline CDR1 reads SQVTM; CDR2 reads ANQGSEA. CDR3 region: CSGATGTQYF. The DNA of the CDR3 is TGCAGCGGGGCCACAGGGACCCAGTACTTC.

The chain combines TRBV21-1 with TRBJ1-1; the D segment call TRBD1 is taken from the table without a DNA check. TRBV21-1 is termed a pseudogene. This CDR3 has 15 amino acids. As DNA, the CDR3 is TGTGCCAGCAGGGGTTCCGTAGGGGGCATCACTGAAGCTTTCTTT. Translating gives CASRGSVGGITEAFF.